Shown below are 5 T cell receptor beta chains from a single sample sequenced in a study of blood T cell repertoires in COVID-19. The table came from immunoSEQ multiplex PCR; TCRdb's copy has only in-frame clones and leaves some out. The data hold approximately 400,000 clones, with about 90% observed a single time. The sample taken for sequencing was peripheral blood. These receptors were obtained from a man in his forties with acute or convalescent COVID-19.

The chain carries TRBV5-1 and TRBJ1-2; 9 bases map to TRBD1. The CDR3 is 15 amino acids. Germline V lookup: CDR1 SGHRS, CDR2 YFSETQ. V dropped 4 bases and J dropped 4; count of bases not matched to a gene: 8. The CDR3 DNA reads as TGCGCCAGCAGCCCTATTCAGACAGGGGGCTATGGCTACACCTTC. Translation: CASSPIQTGGYGYTF. The full variable domain, its missing parts supplied by reference TRBV5-1 and TRBJ1-2, is KAGVTQTPRYLIKTRGQQVTLSCSPISGHRSVSWYQQTPGQGLQFLFEYFSETQRNKGNFPGRFSGRQFSNSRSEMNVSTLELGDSALYLCASSPIQTGGYGYTFGSGTRLTVV.

The chain joins TRBV6-5 to TRBJ2-1; the match to TRBD1 covers 10 bases. In germline, CDR1 is MNHEY, CDR2 SVGAGI. The CDR3 loop spans 13 amino acids. V was pared by 6 bases and J by 9 bases, with 5 bases of the junction left unmatched. CDR3 region: CASRGTGEAEQFF. The CDR3 coding sequence is TGTGCCAGCAGAGGGACAGGGGAGGCTGAGCAGTTCTTC.

The chain recombines TRBV12-3 or TRBV12-4 with TRBJ1-1; TRBD1 is a possible D gene (6 bases). This CDR3 is 13 amino acids long. V was trimmed by 5 bases and J by 5 bases, leaving 12 bases between them. For the CDR3, the DNA is TGTGCCAGCAGTCTATACAGGGAAACTGAAGCTTTCTTT. It is translated as CASSLYRETEAFF.

J is TRBJ1-4 and V is TRBV12-3 or TRBV12-4; unclear D gene. V shed 7 bases and J shed 7 bases, with 13 bases lying between them. The length of the CDR3 is 13 residues. The CDR3 DNA reads TGTGCCAGCACCCTCGAGGGTGTTGAAAAACTGTTTTTT. It specifies CASTLEGVEKLFF.

As DNA, the CDR3 is TGTGCCAGCAGCCGGGGACTCTCCGGCGTTGGAAACACCATATATTTT. Encoded protein: CASSRGLSGVGNTIYF. The J gene is TRBJ1-3, the V gene TRBV3-1 (or the pseudogene TRBV3-2); D is possibly TRBD1 (5 bases). The germline V gene has CDR1 LGHDT and CDR2 YNNKEL (reference sequence). The V end lost 4 bases, the J end lost 3 bases, and 16 bases lay between the germline ends. The CDR3 extends over 16 amino acids.